Listed here are 19 T cell receptor beta chains from one sample, sequenced in a study of T cells in Graves' hyperthyroidism and ophthalmopathy (dated by TCRdb to between 2018 and 2021). Receptor libraries were prepared by multiplex PCR. Sequencing was carried out with an Illumina HiSeq 2000. The TCR beta CDR3 regions were amplified from the RNA transcripts. The TCR CDR3 was subjected to a first round of RT-PCR using the HTBI primer set and the Qiagen OneStep RT-PCR kit. Using fastp trimming at Q25 and MiXCR clonotype assembly, TCRdb reanalyzed the public sequencing data and kept in-frame beta chains. Every distinct CDR3 protein forms one entry, paired with its most common genes and DNA. The sample yields about 160,000 distinct CDR3 sequences; about 9.4% were counted once. In total, the top ten clones hold approximately 24% of the sample. The sequencing input was blood. All receptors come from a woman aged 18-29 years with Graves' hyperthyroidism that later progressed to Graves' ophthalmopathy.

This clonotype came up a few times. The chain is built from TRBV5-8 and TRBJ2-1, with 13 bases lining up with TRBD2. This CDR3 has 17 amino acids. V dropped 2 bases and J dropped 4; count of bases not matched to a gene: 6. CDR1 and CDR2 from the germline V gene are SGHTS and YDEGEE. The CDR3 is CASSLPGLAGPYNEQFF. CDR3 in DNA: TGTGCCAGCAGCTTACCGGGACTAGCGGGACCATACAATGAGCAGTTCTTC.

In this sample, this clonotype turned up many times. This chain joins TRBV5-1 and TRBJ1-1, with a tentative D call TRBD1 (6 bases). The V end was cut by 4 bases, the J end by 0 bases, with 16 bases between. This CDR3 is 16 amino acids long. CDR1 is SGHRS, CDR2 YFSETQ, per germline. The CDR3 reads CASSPGQKGLNTEAFF. The CDR3 DNA follows: TGCGCCAGCAGCCCCGGACAGAAAGGACTGAACACTGAAGCTTTCTTT.

This clonotype was counted many times. The chain uses TRBV11-2 and TRBJ2-7; 7 bases are a match to TRBD1. CDR1 is SGHAT, CDR2 FQNNGV, per germline. The junction had 6 bases not matched to a gene; V was cut back by 3 bases and J by 4 bases. This CDR3 is 14 amino acids long. The CDR3 region has the DNA TGTGCCAGCAGCTTTGACAGGGCAGGGTACGAGCAGTACTTC. This sequence encodes CASSFDRAGYEQYF.

This clonotype was observed many times. V is TRBV6-1 and J is TRBJ2-4, with no clear D. Germline CDR1 and CDR2: MNHNS and SASEGT. V was cut by 2 bases and J by 3 bases, with 11 bases left in between. The CDR3 is made up of 15 amino acids. The CDR3 sequence: CASSELGSIKNIQYF. The CDR3 DNA reads TGTGCCAGCAGTGAACTGGGCAGCATCAAAAACATTCAGTACTTC.

This clonotype appeared a few times. J is TRBJ2-3 and V is TRBV30, with D tentatively TRBD1 or TRBD2 (6 bases each). Germline V gene data show CDR1 as GTSNPN and CDR2 as SVGIG (reference sequence). The CDR3 has 14 residues. Trimming removed 1 base at V and 0 bases at J, with 8 bases between. This CDR3 reads CAWSGGGSTDTQYF. The CDR3 DNA reads TGTGCCTGGAGTGGAGGGGGGAGCACAGATACGCAGTATTTT.

A word on this clonotype: A read error may produce the germline difference seen at one junction end. The chain is built from TRBV12-3 or TRBV12-4 and TRBJ2-1; possible D gene TRBD1, 5 bases. The CDR3 sequence is 14 residues long. The CDR3 region is CASSLGQLYNEQLF. The CDR3 DNA is TGTGCCAGCAGTTTAGGACAGCTATACAATGAGCAGCTCTTC.

In its sample, this clonotype was seen many times. The V and J genes are TRBV28 and TRBJ1-1; 7 bases fit TRBD1. The trim removed 2 bases at V and 4 bases at J, leaving 7 bases unmatched. The germline gives CDR1 MDHEN, CDR2 SYDVKM. This CDR3 region has 15 residues. CDR3 sequence (DNA): TGTGCCAGCAGTTTAACGACAGGGTGGGTCACTGAAGCTTTCTTT. Protein sequence: CASSLTTGWVTEAFF. Variable domain in full (rest from reference TRBV28 and TRBJ1-1): DVKVTQSSRYLVKRTGEKVFLECVQDMDHENMFWYRQDPGLGLRLIYFSYDVKMKEKGDIPEGYSVSREKKERFSLILESASTNQTSMYLCASSLTTGWVTEAFFGQGTRLTVV.

This clonotype was picked up many times. The V gene is TRBV7-3, the J gene TRBJ1-2; D remains unclear. The V gene's germline CDR1 is SGHTA and CDR2 FQGTGA. Trimming cost V 0 bases and J 8 bases, with 10 bases left between them. The CDR3 has 13 residues. CDR3 nucleotides: TGTGCCAGCAGCTTAACTAACGGAGGGGGCTACACCTTC. This sequence encodes CASSLTNGGGYTF.

This clonotype was counted a few times. The chain links TRBV30 to TRBJ2-7; D perhaps matches TRBD1 (5 bases). Trimming took 0 bases from V and 3 from J, leaving 24 bases between them. Germline loops: CDR1 GTSNPN, CDR2 SVGIG (reference sequence). The length of the CDR3 is 18 residues. Written as DNA, the CDR3 is TGTGCCTGGAGTGTACCCGCCTCACAGGTCCTCGACCACTACGAGCAGTACTTC. Amino acid sequence: CAWSVPASQVLDHYEQYF.

This clonotype has at least ten counts. This sequence joins TRBV29-1 and TRBJ1-2; the match to TRBD1 covers 9 bases. This CDR3 is built from 15 residues. The trim removed 4 bases at V and 0 bases at J, leaving 6 bases unmatched. Germline V gene data show CDR1 as SQVTM and CDR2 as ANQGSEA. The CDR3 loop is CSVGTGTGSNYGYTF. The CDR3 region has the DNA TGCAGCGTTGGAACGGGGACAGGGTCTAACTATGGCTACACCTTC.

V gene TRBV30 combines with J gene TRBJ2-7; 8 bases align to TRBD1. The junction had 7 bases not matched to a gene; V was cut back by 1 base and J by 2 bases. CDR1 and CDR2 from the germline V gene are GTSNPN and SVGIG (reference sequence). This CDR3 is built from 15 residues. The CDR3 coding sequence is TGTGCCTGGAGTGGCGGACAGGGTAACCCCTACGAGCAGTACTTC. Translated: CAWSGGQGNPYEQYF. The whole variable domain, filled in from reference TRBV30 and TRBJ2-7, reads SQTIHQWPATLVQPVGSPLSLECTVEGTSNPNLYWYRQAAGRGLQLLFYSVGIGQISSEVPQNLSASRPQDRQFILSSKKLLLSDSGFYLCAWSGGQGNPYEQYFGPGTRLTVT.

This clonotype occurred many times. The genes are TRBV20-1 and TRBJ2-7; no reliable D call. V lost 1 base and J lost 3, with 7 bases in between. The CDR3 is 12 residues long. CDR1 and CDR2 from the germline V gene are DFQATT and SNEGSKA (reference sequence). CDR3 DNA: TGCAGTGCTAGAGTTATAAACTACGAGCAGTACTTC. Residues: CSARVINYEQYF.

This clonotype was found many times. The gene calls are TRBV10-3 and TRBJ1-5; possible D gene TRBD1, 5 bases. The CDR3 runs 15 residues. The germline V gene encodes CDR1 ENHRY and CDR2 SYGVKD. The germline V and J ends were trimmed by 6 bases and 5 bases, with 17 bases remaining between them. Here the CDR3 reads CAIRTGKGEDQPQHF. CDR3 nucleotide sequence: TGTGCCATCAGGACGGGGAAAGGGGAGGATCAGCCCCAGCATTTT.

This clonotype was seen at least ten times. This chain joins TRBV7-6 and TRBJ2-7, with TRBD1 identical over 7 bases. Germline CDR1 and CDR2: SGHVS and FNYEAQ. The CDR3 consists of 14 residues. Trimming at V came to 1 base and at J to 7 bases, leaving 7 bases not matched to a gene. In nucleotides, the CDR3 is TGTGCCAGCAGCTTAGGCAGGGGGAGTTTGGAGCAGTACTTC. Protein: CASSLGRGSLEQYF.

Worth noting for this clonotype: This clone may be a read error of a much larger clone one base away. V usage is TRBV7-2 and J usage is TRBJ2-4; D possibly corresponds to TRBD1 (6 bases). Germline values: CDR1 SGHTA, CDR2 FQGNSA. This CDR3 has 15 amino acids. Written as DNA, the CDR3 is TGTGCCAGCAGCTTAGATTTTTCAGGGGTGAACATTCGGTACTTC. This translates into CASSLDFSGVNIRYF. The whole variable domain, remainder taken from reference TRBV7-2 and TRBJ2-4, is GAGVSQSPSNKVTEKGKDVELRCDPISGHTALYWYRQSLGQGLEFLIYFQGNSAPDKSGLPSDRFSAERTGGSVSTLTIQRTQQEDSAVYLCASSLDFSGVNIRYFGAGTRLSVL.

This clonotype was counted many times. The rearrangement links TRBV5-1 to TRBJ2-2; D possibly uses TRBD1 or TRBD2 (7 bases each). V was clipped by 6 bases and J by 5 bases, with 14 bases between them. The CDR3 sequence is 14 residues long. Per the germline V gene, CDR1 is SGHRS and CDR2 is YFSETQ. The CDR3 nucleotides read TGCGCCAGCACCGACAGGGAGGGGACCGGGGAGCTGTTTTTT. Translation: CASTDREGTGELFF.

This clonotype has just a few counts. V gene TRBV9 combines with J gene TRBJ2-5, with 8 bases lining up with TRBD2. V gave up 0 bases and J gave up 5 bases; unmatched junction bases: 6. Germline V gives CDR1 SGDLS, CDR2 YYNGEE. The CDR3 is 15 residues long. The CDR3 coding sequence is TGTGCCAGCAGCGTAGGGATTAGCGGGACGGAGACCCAGTACTTC. It translates to CASSVGISGTETQYF.

The V and J genes are TRBV15 and TRBJ2-3; tentatively, D is TRBD1 (6 bases). The CDR3 is made up of 14 amino acids. Germline loops: CDR1 LNHNV, CDR2 YYDKDF (reference sequence). V gave up 8 bases and J gave up 0 bases, with 12 bases separating them. The CDR3 protein is CATAQGDSTDTQYF. The CDR3 DNA sequence: TGTGCCACCGCACAGGGAGATAGCACAGATACGCAGTATTTT.

There are many counts of this clonotype. Here the CDR3 DNA reads TGCAGTGCTAGAGATCGATTGAACACTGAAGCTTTCTTT. Protein: CSARDRLNTEAFF. This chain connects TRBV20-1 to TRBJ1-1; unclear D gene. CDR3 size: 13 residues. Germline V gene lookup returns CDR1 DFQATT and CDR2 SNEGSKA (reference sequence). V was trimmed by 0 bases and J by 0 bases, leaving 5 bases between them.